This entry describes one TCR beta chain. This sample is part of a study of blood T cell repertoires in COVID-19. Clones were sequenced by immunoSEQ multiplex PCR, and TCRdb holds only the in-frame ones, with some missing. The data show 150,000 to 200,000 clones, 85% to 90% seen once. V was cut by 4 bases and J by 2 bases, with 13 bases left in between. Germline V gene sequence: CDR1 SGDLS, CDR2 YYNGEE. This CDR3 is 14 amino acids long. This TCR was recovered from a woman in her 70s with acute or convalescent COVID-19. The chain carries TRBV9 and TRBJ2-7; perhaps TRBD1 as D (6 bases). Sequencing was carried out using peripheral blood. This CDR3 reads CASSNRDTPYEQYF. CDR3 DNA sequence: TGTGCCAGCAGCAATCGGGACACTCCCTACGAGCAGTACTTC.